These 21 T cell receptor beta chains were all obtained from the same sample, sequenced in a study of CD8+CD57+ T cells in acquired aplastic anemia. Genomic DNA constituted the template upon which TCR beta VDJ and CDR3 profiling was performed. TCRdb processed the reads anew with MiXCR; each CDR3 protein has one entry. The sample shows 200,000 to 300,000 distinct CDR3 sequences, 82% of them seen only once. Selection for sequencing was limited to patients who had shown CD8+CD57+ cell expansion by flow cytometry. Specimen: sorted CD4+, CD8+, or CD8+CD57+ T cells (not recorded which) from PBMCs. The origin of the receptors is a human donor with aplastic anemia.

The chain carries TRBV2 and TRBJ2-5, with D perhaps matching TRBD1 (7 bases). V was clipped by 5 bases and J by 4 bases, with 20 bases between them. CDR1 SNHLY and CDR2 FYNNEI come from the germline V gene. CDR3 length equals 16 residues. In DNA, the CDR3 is TGTGCCAGCAGTAGACCAGGGGGGACTTGGGGAGAGACCCAGTACTTC. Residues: CASSRPGGTWGETQYF.

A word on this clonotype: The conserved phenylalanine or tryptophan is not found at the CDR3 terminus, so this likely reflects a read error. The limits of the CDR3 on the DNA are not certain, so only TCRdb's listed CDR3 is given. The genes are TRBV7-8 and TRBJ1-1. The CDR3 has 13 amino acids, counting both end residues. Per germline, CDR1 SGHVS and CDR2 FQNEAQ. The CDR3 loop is CASSHAPEWDTGS.

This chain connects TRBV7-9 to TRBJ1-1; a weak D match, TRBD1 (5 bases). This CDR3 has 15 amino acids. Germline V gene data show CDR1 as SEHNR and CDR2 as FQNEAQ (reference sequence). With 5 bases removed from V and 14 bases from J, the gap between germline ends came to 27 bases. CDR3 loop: CASSPEGTWETKQFF. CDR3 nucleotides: TGTGCCAGCAGCCCAGAGGGGACCTGGGAAACTAAACAGTTCTTT.

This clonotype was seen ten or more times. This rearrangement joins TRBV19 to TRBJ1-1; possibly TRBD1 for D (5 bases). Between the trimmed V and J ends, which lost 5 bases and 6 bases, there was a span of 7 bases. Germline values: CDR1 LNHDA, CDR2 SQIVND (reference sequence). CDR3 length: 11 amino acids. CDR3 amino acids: CASSVTAEAFF. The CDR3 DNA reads TGTGCCAGTAGTGTGACAGCTGAAGCTTTCTTT.

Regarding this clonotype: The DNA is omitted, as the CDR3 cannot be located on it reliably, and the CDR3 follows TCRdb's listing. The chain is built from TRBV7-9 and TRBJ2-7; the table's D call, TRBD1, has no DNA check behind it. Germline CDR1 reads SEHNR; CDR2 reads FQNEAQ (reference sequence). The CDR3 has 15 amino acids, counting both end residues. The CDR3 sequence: CASSPLGDTQYFGYF.

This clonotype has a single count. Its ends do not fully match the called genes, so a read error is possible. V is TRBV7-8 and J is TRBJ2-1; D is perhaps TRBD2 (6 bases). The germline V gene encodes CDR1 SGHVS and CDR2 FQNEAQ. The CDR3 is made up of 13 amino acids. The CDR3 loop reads CASSLAGGHDPQF. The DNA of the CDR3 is TGTGCCAGCAGCTTAGCGGGAGGCCACGATCCGCAGTTT. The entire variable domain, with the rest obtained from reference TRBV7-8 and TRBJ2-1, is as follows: GAGVSQSPRYKVAKRGQDVALRCDPISGHVSLFWYQQALGQGPEFLTYFQNEAQLDKSGLPSDRFFAERPEGSVSTLKIQRTQQEDSAVYLCASSLAGGHDPQFGPGTRLTVL.

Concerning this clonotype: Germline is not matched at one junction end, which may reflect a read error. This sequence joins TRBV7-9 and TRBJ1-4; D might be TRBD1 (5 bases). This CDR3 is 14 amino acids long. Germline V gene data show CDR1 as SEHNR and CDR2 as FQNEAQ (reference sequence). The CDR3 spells CASSLGEQETQFFF. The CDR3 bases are TGTGCCAGCAGCCTAGGGGAGCAAGAGACCCAATTCTTCTTT.

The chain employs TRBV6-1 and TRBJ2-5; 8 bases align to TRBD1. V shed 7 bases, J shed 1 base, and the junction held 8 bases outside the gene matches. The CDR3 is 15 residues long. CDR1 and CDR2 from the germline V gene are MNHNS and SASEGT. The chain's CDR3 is CASKARTGPQETQYF. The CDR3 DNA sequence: TGTGCCAGCAAGGCCCGGACAGGGCCCCAAGAGACCCAGTACTTC.

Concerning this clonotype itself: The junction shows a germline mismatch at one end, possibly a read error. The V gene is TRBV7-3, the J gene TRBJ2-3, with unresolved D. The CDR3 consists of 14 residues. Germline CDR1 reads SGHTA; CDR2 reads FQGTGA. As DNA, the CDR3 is TGTGCCAGCAGCTTAGGAGCAGAAGGCTACACCTACGGTTTT. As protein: CASSLGAEGYTYGF. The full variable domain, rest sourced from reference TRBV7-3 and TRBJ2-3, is GAGVSQTPSNKVTEKGKYVELRCDPISGHTALYWYRQSLGQGPEFLIYFQGTGAADDSGLPNDRFFAVRPEGSVSTLKIQRTERGDSAVYLCASSLGAEGYTYGFGPGTRLTVL.

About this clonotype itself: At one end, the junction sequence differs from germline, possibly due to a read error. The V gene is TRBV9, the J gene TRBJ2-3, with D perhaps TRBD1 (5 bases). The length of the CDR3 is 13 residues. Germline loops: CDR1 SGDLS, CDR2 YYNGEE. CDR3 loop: CASGVEGTQAYTF. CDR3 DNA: TGTGCCAGCGGCGTAGAAGGCACACAGGCCTACACTTTT.

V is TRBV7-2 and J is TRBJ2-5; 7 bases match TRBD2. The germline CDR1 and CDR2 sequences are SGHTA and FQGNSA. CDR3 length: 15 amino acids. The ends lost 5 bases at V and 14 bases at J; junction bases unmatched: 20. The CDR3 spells CASSPVAGAQYFRYF. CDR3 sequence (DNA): TGTGCCAGCAGCCCGGTGGCGGGAGCGCAGTATTTTCGCTACTTC.

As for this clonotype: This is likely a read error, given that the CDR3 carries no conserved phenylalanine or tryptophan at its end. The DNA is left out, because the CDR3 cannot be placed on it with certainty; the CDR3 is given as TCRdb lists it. The CDR3 here is CASSLGSDWGET. This chain connects TRBV7-9 to TRBJ2-3; TRBD2, as called in the table, went unchecked against the DNA. The CDR3 region is 12 residues in length, termini included. Germline V CDR1 and CDR2: SEHNR, FQNEAQ (reference sequence).

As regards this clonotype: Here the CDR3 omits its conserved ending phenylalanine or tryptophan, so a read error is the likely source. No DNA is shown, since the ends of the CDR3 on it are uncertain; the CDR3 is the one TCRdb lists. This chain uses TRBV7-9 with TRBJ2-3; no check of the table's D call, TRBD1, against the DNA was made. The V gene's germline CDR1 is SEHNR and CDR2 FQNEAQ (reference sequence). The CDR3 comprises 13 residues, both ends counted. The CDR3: CASSKGGVRTPLH.

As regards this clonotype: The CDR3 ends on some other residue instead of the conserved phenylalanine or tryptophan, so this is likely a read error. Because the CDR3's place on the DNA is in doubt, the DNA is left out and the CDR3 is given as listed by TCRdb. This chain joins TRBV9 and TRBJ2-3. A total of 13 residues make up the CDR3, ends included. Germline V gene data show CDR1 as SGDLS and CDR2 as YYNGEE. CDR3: CASREVGNIQYFV.

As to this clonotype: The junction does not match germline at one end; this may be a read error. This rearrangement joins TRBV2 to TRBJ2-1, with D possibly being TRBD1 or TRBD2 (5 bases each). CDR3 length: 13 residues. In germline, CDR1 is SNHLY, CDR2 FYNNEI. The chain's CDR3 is CASSQGVIRELFF. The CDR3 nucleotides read TGTGCCAGCAGTCAGGGAGTAATCCGAGAGCTGTTCTTC.

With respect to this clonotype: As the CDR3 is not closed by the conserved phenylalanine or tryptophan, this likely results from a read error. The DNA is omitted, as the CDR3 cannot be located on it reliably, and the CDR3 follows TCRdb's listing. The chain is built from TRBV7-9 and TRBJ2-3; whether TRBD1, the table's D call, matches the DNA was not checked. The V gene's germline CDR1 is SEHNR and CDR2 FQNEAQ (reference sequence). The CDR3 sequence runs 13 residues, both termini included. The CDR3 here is CASSYAGSYGAYV.

This CDR3 is CASGEAGTAAQYF. The CDR3 bases are TGTGCCAGCGGGGAAGCGGGCACAGCCGCGCAGTATTTT. The chain links TRBV7-8 to TRBJ2-3, with D perhaps matching TRBD2 (6 bases). CDR1 and CDR2 from the germline V gene are SGHVS and FQNEAQ. With 8 bases removed from V and 10 bases from J, the gap between germline ends came to 19 bases. This CDR3 region has 13 residues.

DNA for the CDR3: TGTGCCACCAGTGATTTTACAGGGGCCTCCGGGGAGCTGTTTTTT. It encodes CATSDFTGASGELFF. The chain links TRBV24-1 to TRBJ2-1; 7 bases map to TRBD1. The J call may be wrong; the DNA end is better matched by TRBJ2-2. Germline values: CDR1 KGHDR, CDR2 SFDVKD. The CDR3 is 15 amino acids.

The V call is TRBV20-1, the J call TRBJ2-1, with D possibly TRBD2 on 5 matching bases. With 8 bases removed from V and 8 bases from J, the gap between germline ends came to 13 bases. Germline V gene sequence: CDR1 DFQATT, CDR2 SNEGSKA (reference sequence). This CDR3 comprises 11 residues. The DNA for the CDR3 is TGCAGTCAACGGGGTATCGATGAGCAGTTCTTC. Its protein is CSQRGIDEQFF.

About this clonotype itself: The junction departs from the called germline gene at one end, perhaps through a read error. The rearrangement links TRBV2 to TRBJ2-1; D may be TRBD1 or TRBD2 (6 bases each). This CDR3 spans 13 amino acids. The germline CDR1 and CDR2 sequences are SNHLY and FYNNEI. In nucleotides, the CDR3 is TGTGCCAGTGGTGACGGGGGCAGCAATAAGCAGTTCTTC. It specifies CASGDGGSNKQFF.

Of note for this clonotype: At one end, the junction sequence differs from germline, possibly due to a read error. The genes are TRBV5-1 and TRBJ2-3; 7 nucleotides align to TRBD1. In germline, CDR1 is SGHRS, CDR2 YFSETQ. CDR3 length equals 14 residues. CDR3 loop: CASSLEGARGTQYF. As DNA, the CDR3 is TGTGCCAGCAGCTTAGAGGGGGCCCGCGGTACGCAGTATTTT.